The 9 T cell receptor beta chains in this list originate from one sample, sequenced in a study of spatial heterogeneity in lung cancer (dated by TCRdb to the late 2010s). The paper's findings and limits, for the study overall: The number of expanded intratumoral alpha and beta TCRs correlated with the tumor nonsynonymous mutation count.

Libraries came from 5' RACE. The sequencer listed for this sample is NextSeq 500. TCRdb trimmed public reads at Q25 via fastp, called clones via MiXCR and kept in-frame beta chains. One record per CDR3 amino acid sequence lists the most common genes and DNA. Counted in this sample were roughly 760 distinct CDR3 sequences; around 9.7% of them appeared once. Clones ranked in the top ten supply approximately 37% of the sample. For these TCRs, the target antigens are not known. The sample's time point label, in plain terms: sample taken at primary tumor resection. The sequencing here drew on lung tumor tissue, taken at surgery. Receptor source: a male donor with early-stage non-small cell lung cancer.

This clonotype is medium-sized. This chain connects TRBV3-1 to TRBJ1-2; a possible D gene is TRBD1 (5 bases). Deletions cut 8 bases from V and 4 bases from J, with 14 bases between. CDR3 length: 13 amino acids. The V gene's germline CDR1 is LGHDT and CDR2 YNNKEL (reference sequence). In DNA, the CDR3 is TGTGCCAGCCAAAGCCGGGGGAGCTATGGCTACACCTTC. It codes for CASQSRGSYGYTF. Complete variable domain (other parts from reference TRBV3-1 and TRBJ1-2): DTAVSQTPKYLVTQMGNDKSIKCEQNLGHDTMYWYKQDSKKFLKIMFSYNNKELIINETVPNRFSPKSPDKAHLNLHINSLELGDSAVYFCASQSRGSYGYTFGSGTRLTVV.

In its sample, this clonotype is medium-sized. The V gene is TRBV3-1, the J gene TRBJ2-1, with D possibly TRBD2 on 5 matching bases. The ends were cut back, 3 bases at V and 4 bases at J, with 13 bases in the middle. This CDR3 is 15 amino acids long. CDR1 LGHDT and CDR2 YNNKEL come from the germline V gene (reference sequence). DNA for the CDR3: TGTGCCAGCAGCCATTCCGGGGAATCATACAATGAGCAGTTCTTC. Its protein product is CASSHSGESYNEQFF.

The CDR3 DNA sequence: TGCGCCAGCAGTGAGTCGAGGGTCCTTAATGAAAAACTGTTTTTT. Protein product: CASSESRVLNEKLFF. This chain connects TRBV10-2 to TRBJ1-4; D unresolved. V was trimmed by 0 bases and J by 4 bases, leaving 9 bases between them. Germline CDR1 and CDR2: WSHSY and SAAADI. The CDR3 has 15 residues.

This clonotype is medium-sized (0.01 to 0.1%) in the sample. The chain uses TRBV4-1 and TRBJ1-2; no firm D call. Per the germline V gene, CDR1 is MGHRA and CDR2 is YSYEKL. This CDR3 has 17 residues. V shed 4 bases and J shed 2 bases, with 20 bases lying between them. The CDR3 protein is CASSPLTTVGFNYGYTF. Written as DNA, the CDR3 is TGCGCCAGCAGCCCCCTAACGACGGTAGGGTTCAACTATGGCTACACCTTC.

With regard to this clonotype: Given a much more abundant clone one base away, this may be a read error. The V and J genes are TRBV5-6 and TRBJ1-1; no clear D gene. The germline gives CDR1 SGHDT, CDR2 YYEEEE. CDR3 length: 15 residues. The CDR3 region is CAGSWYSAGYTEAFF. The CDR3 DNA reads TGTGCCGGCAGCTGGTACTCAGCGGGGTACACTGAAGCTTTCTTT.

By its share, this clonotype is large (0.1 to 1%). The chain carries TRBV4-1 and TRBJ2-7, with 7 bases aligning to TRBD2. Unmatched junction bases numbered 7, after V lost 0 bases and J lost 8 bases. Germline V gene sequence: CDR1 MGHRA, CDR2 YSYEKL. This CDR3 is 14 amino acids long. The CDR3 loop is CASSQDSAGTKQYF. CDR3 nucleotides: TGCGCCAGCAGCCAAGACTCGGCGGGGACTAAGCAGTACTTC.

This clonotype is medium-sized in the sample. J is TRBJ1-2 and V is TRBV19, with D possibly matching TRBD1 (5 bases). Trimming removed 6 bases at V and 4 bases at J, with 15 bases between. CDR1 and CDR2 from the germline V gene are LNHDA and SQIVND (reference sequence). This CDR3 contains 14 residues. For the CDR3, the DNA is TGTGCCAGTAGCCGAGACAGTGCCCTCTATGGCTACACCTTC. Translation gives CASSRDSALYGYTF.

By sample share, this clonotype is medium-sized. The chain has TRBV20-1 and TRBJ2-1, with TRBD2 identical over 11 bases. The CDR3 is made up of 13 amino acids. Germline loops: CDR1 DFQATT, CDR2 SNEGSKA (reference sequence). J gave up 7 bases and V 3 bases, and 2 bases lay outside the gene matches. CDR3 DNA sequence: TGCAGTGCTAGCCCTAGCGGGAGGAATGAGCAGTTCTTC. This translates into CSASPSGRNEQFF.

This clonotype is classed as medium-sized (0.01 to 0.1%). CDR3 protein: CASSNGQGGYGYTF. For the CDR3, the DNA is TGTGCCAGCAGCAATGGGCAGGGCGGCTATGGCTACACCTTC. V usage is TRBV7-9 and J usage is TRBJ1-2, with D tentatively TRBD1 (5 bases). CDR1 and CDR2 from the germline V gene are SEHNR and FQNEAQ (reference sequence). V was trimmed by 5 bases and J by 4 bases, leaving 14 bases between them. The CDR3 length is 14 residues.